These 9 T cell receptor beta chains share one sample of origin, sequenced in a study of cytomegalovirus exposure and HLA in healthy donors. Primers: 60 Vbeta forward and 13 Jbeta reverse. Clones were read by immunoSEQ multiplex PCR, and TCRdb kept only the in-frame ones, dropping some. The sample holds approximately 190,000 clones; roughly 84% are singletons and the top ten take roughly 2.8%. Material for sequencing was PBMCs. The receptors derive from a woman aged 45-59 years in good health and CMV-seropositive.

V is TRBV7-9 and J is TRBJ2-2; 8 positions agree with TRBD1. From germline, CDR1 is SEHNR and CDR2 FQNEAQ (reference sequence). The CDR3 length is 14 residues. Unmatched junction bases numbered 6, after V lost 6 bases and J lost 6 bases. CDR3: CASRLTGDAGELFF. The CDR3 nucleotides read TGTGCCAGCAGGTTGACAGGGGATGCCGGGGAGCTGTTTTTT.

The rearrangement links TRBV4-1 to TRBJ2-2; TRBD1 might be the D (6 bases). Germline CDR1 MGHRA, CDR2 YSYEKL. This CDR3 region has 16 residues. V was pared by 6 bases and J by 7 bases, with 21 bases between. CDR3: CASSPRGPSLDGELFF. DNA for the CDR3: TGCGCCAGCAGTCCCAGGGGTCCTAGCCTAGACGGGGAGCTGTTTTTT.

This chain uses TRBV2 with TRBJ1-4; D is undetermined. The CDR3 covers 16 residues. With 5 bases removed from V and 6 bases from J, the gap between germline ends came to 19 bases. Looked up from germline, CDR1 is SNHLY and CDR2 is FYNNEI. The CDR3: CASSFGPSGFDEKLFF. CDR3 nucleotide sequence: TGTGCCAGCAGTTTTGGACCCAGCGGTTTTGATGAAAAACTGTTTTTT.

The V gene is TRBV4-3, the J gene TRBJ2-1; D is possibly TRBD1 (6 bases). The CDR3 loop spans 15 amino acids. Between the trimmed V and J ends, which lost 0 bases and 8 bases, there was a span of 14 bases. Germline assignment: CDR1 LGHNA and CDR2 YSLEER. CDR3 loop: CASSQDYNRVDEQFF. CDR3 bases: TGCGCCAGCAGCCAAGATTACAACAGGGTCGATGAGCAGTTCTTC.

The rearrangement uses TRBV4-1 and TRBJ2-2, with 8 bases aligning to TRBD1. This CDR3 comprises 17 residues. Trimming cost V 1 base and J 2 bases; bases outside gene matches: 6. Germline-derived CDR1 and CDR2 are MGHRA and YSYEKL. CDR3 coding DNA: TGCGCCAGCAGCCAAGCTGCCAGGGGGCGCAACACCGGGGAGCTGTTTTTT. It specifies CASSQAARGRNTGELFF.

This clone was observed once. The chain carries TRBV5-1 and TRBJ1-1, with TRBD1 matching over 7 bases. Germline loops: CDR1 SGHRS, CDR2 YFSETQ. Trimming took 0 bases from V and 4 from J; bases not matched to a gene: 6. CDR3 length: 15 amino acids. CDR3 bases: TGCGCCAGCAGCTTGGCCGACAGGGCGGTCACTGAAGCTTTCTTT. Translation: CASSLADRAVTEAFF.

With regard to this clone: The same CDR3 is also encoded by other DNA sequences in this sample. V gene TRBV6-4 combines with J gene TRBJ1-4; weak D call: TRBD1 (6 bases). Trimming shortened V by 0 bases and J by 6 bases, and 14 bases separated the two germline ends. CDR1 and CDR2 (germline): MRHNA, SNTAGT. CDR3 length: 16 residues. CDR3 nucleotides: TGTGCCAGCAGTGACTCAGGGGGGGGCAGGGATGAAAAACTGTTTTTT. Encoded protein: CASSDSGGGRDEKLFF.

The chain joins TRBV5-4 to TRBJ2-1, with 9 bases that match TRBD2. With 4 bases clipped from V and 0 bases from J, the junction kept 5 bases outside the gene matches. CDR3 length equals 16 residues. Germline loops: CDR1 SGHNT, CDR2 YYREEE (reference sequence). The CDR3 here is CASSQVAGASYNEQFF. CDR3 DNA sequence: TGTGCCAGCAGCCAGGTAGCGGGGGCCTCCTACAATGAGCAGTTCTTC.

The rearrangement joins TRBV7-2 to TRBJ1-5; TRBD1 matches at 10 bases. The CDR3 contains 15 residues. CDR1 is SGHTA, CDR2 FQGNSA, per germline. Unmatched junction bases numbered 7, after V lost 5 bases and J lost 6 bases. In DNA, the CDR3 is TGTGCCAGCAGCAGAGGACAGGGGGGGACTCAGCCCCAGCATTTT. Protein product: CASSRGQGGTQPQHF.